This TCR beta chain was found in a study of T cell responses to AZD1222 COVID-19 vaccine. Study conclusions and caveats: The breadth and depth of Spike-specific TCRs increased once two AZD1222 doses had been given. Unmutated variant regions are reportedly the target of nearly half of TCRs that are spike-specific. Just five or six AZD1222 recipients tested seropositive at baseline. A mostly white British donor set with more females was recruited, and clonal diversity was possibly underestimated.

This table comes from immunoSEQ multiplex PCR, and its TCRdb copy is limited to in-frame clones, with some not included. The repertoire holds about 100,000 clones, with roughly nine tenths as singletons. As to this clone: Its specificity is not known.

Sequencing used peripheral blood, obtained on day 0 of MenACWY control vaccination. This receptor was identified in an adult in good health.

The CDR3 sequence is CASSLTTGLTGNTIYF. The CDR3 coding sequence is TGTGCCAGCAGCTTGACGACAGGGTTAACTGGAAACACCATATATTTT. The chain couples TRBV7-9 to TRBJ1-3; 7 positions agree with TRBD1. The CDR3 runs to 16 residues. V lost 3 bases to trimming and J lost 2 bases; unmatched junction nucleotides: 7. Germline V gene data show CDR1 as SEHNR and CDR2 as FQNEAQ (reference sequence).